Sequencing of this TCR beta chain was carried out in a study of blood T cell repertoires in COVID-19. On the study more broadly: The United States, Italy and Spain provided the acute and convalescent COVID-19 samples. Sample material is recorded as cDNA or gDNA derived from T cells, B-cell-depleted T cells, or PBMCs.

The V gene lost 3 bases and the J gene lost 1 base, with 6 bases spanning the gap. CDR3 length equals 12 residues. Germline V gene data show CDR1 as DFQATT and CDR2 as SNEGSKA (reference sequence). Assay used: immunoSEQ multiplex PCR; TCRdb lists only in-frame clones, some missing. The sample holds 100,000 to 120,000 clones; 76% are singletons and the top ten take over 3.5%. J is TRBJ1-2 and V is TRBV20-1; D ambiguous. The source is a woman older than 75 with acute or convalescent COVID-19. The sample consisted of peripheral blood. CDR3 coding DNA: TGCAGTGCTAGTGCAGTTAACTATGGCTACACCTTC. It encodes CSASAVNYGYTF.